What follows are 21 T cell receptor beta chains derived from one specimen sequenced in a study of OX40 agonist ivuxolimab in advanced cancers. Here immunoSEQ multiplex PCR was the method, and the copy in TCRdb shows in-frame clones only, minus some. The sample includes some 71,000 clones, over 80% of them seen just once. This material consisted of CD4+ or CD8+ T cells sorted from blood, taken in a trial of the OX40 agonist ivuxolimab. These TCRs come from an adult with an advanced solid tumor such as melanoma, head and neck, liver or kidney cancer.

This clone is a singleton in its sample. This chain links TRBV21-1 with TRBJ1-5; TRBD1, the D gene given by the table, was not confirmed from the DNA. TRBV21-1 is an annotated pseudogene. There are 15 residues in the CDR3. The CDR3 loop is CASSKVGTGGQPQHF. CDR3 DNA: TGTGCCAGCAGCAAAGTAGGGACAGGGGGTCAGCCCCAGCATTTT.

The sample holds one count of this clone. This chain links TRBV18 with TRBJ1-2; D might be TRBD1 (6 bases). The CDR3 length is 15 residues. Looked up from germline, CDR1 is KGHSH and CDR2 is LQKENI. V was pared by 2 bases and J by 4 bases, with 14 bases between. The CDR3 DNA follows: TGTGCCAGCTCACCAGGGACAAGCGGATTCTATGGCTACACCTTC. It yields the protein CASSPGTSGFYGYTF.

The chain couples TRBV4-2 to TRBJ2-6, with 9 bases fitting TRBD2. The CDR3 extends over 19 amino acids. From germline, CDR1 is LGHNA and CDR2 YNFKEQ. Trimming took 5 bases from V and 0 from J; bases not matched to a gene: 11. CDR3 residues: CASSRGASGTSSGANVLTF. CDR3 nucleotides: TGTGCCAGCAGCAGAGGGGCTAGCGGGACCAGCTCTGGGGCCAACGTCCTGACTTTC.

The CDR3 here is CASSRQGGQPQHF. The CDR3, as DNA: TGTGCCAGCAGTAGACAGGGTGGTCAGCCCCAGCATTTT. The chain couples TRBV6-5 to TRBJ1-5; 7 bases line up with TRBD1. From germline, CDR1 is MNHEY and CDR2 SVGAGI. This CDR3 is built from 13 residues. The junction had 4 bases not matched to a gene; V was cut back by 5 bases and J by 6 bases.

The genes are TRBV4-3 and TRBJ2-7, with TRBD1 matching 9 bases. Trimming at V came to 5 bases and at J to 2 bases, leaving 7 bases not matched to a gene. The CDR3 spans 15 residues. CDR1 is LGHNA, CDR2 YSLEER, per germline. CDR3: CASSYRQGGPYEQYF. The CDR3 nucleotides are TGCGCCAGCAGCTACAGACAGGGGGGACCCTACGAGCAGTACTTC.

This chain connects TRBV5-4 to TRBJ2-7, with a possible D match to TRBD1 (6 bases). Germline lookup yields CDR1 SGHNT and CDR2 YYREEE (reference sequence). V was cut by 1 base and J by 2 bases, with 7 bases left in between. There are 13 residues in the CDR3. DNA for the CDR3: TGTGCCAGCAGCTTGAGGGGGACCTACGAGCAGTACTTC. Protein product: CASSLRGTYEQYF.

CDR3 in amino acids: CASSQDHRVPYGYTF. CDR3 bases: TGCGCCAGCAGCCAAGATCACAGGGTCCCCTATGGCTACACCTTC. This chain uses TRBV4-3 with TRBJ1-2; D may be TRBD1 (6 bases). This CDR3 contains 15 residues. Per the germline V gene, CDR1 is LGHNA and CDR2 is YSLEER. V was clipped by 0 bases and J by 4 bases, with 12 bases between them.

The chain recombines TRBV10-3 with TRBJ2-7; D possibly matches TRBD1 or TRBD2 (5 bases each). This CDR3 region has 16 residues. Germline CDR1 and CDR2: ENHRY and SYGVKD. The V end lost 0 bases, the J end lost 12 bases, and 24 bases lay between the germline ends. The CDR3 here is CAISESRGSDRLVSYF. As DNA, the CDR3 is TGTGCCATCAGTGAGTCGAGGGGTAGTGACAGACTCGTATCGTACTTC.

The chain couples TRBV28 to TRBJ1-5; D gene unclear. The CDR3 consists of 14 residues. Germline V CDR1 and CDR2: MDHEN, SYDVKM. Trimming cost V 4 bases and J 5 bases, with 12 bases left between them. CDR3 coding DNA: TGTGCCAGCAGTTCCCGGACGGCTGATCAGCCCCAGCATTTT. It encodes CASSSRTADQPQHF. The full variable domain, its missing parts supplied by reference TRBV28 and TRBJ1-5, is DVKVTQSSRYLVKRTGEKVFLECVQDMDHENMFWYRQDPGLGLRLIYFSYDVKMKEKGDIPEGYSVSREKKERFSLILESASTNQTSMYLCASSSRTADQPQHFGDGTRLSIL.

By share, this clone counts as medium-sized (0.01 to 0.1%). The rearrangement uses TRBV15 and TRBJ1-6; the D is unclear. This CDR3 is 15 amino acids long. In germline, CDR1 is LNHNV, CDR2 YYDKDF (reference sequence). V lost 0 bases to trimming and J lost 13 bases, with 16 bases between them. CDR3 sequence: CATSRDAKVGAPLHF. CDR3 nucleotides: TGTGCCACCAGCAGAGATGCGAAGGTCGGAGCGCCCCTCCACTTT.

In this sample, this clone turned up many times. Here the CDR3 reads CASSFDSGGKQETQYF. In DNA, the CDR3 is TGTGCCAGCAGCTTCGATAGCGGGGGGAAGCAAGAGACCCAGTACTTC. This chain connects TRBV11-3 to TRBJ2-5; 10 bases match TRBD2. Germline V gene data show CDR1 as SGHNT and CDR2 as YENEEA. This CDR3 has 16 amino acids. V lost 3 bases to trimming and J lost 2 bases; unmatched junction nucleotides: 6.

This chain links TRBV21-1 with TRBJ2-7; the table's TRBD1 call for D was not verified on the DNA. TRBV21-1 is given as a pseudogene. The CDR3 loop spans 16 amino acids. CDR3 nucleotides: TGTGCCAGCAGCAAAGTTAATCGGACAGCGCCCTACGAGCAGTACTTC. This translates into CASSKVNRTAPYEQYF.

The CDR3 DNA reads as TGTGCCACCAGCAGGTTACAGGGGGCAAACTTTCAAGAGACCCAGTACTTC. Protein: CATSRLQGANFQETQYF. This chain connects TRBV15 to TRBJ2-5; 9 bases are a match to TRBD1. The V gene end was trimmed by 3 bases and the J gene end by 2 bases; junction bases not matched to a gene: 10. The CDR3 has 17 residues. In germline, CDR1 is LNHNV, CDR2 YYDKDF (reference sequence).

Here the CDR3 DNA reads TGCGCCAGCAGCCAAGATTCAGGAGAGACCCAGTACTTC. Translation gives CASSQDSGETQYF. The V call is TRBV4-3, the J call TRBJ2-5; D call uncertain. Between the trimmed V and J ends, which lost 0 bases and 4 bases, there was a span of 6 bases. CDR1 is LGHNA, CDR2 YSLEER, per germline. The CDR3 runs to 13 residues.

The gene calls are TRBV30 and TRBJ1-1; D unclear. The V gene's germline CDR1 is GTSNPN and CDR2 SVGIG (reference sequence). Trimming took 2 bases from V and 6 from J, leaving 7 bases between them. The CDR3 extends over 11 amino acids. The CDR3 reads CAWSTGPEAFF. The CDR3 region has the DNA TGTGCCTGGAGTACGGGTCCTGAAGCTTTCTTT.

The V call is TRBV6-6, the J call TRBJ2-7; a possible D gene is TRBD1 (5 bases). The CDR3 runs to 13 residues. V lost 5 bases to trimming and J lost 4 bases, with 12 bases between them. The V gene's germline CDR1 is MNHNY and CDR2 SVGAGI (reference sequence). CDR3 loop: CASSMGPNYEQYF. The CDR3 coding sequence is TGTGCCAGCAGTATGGGGCCCAATTACGAGCAGTACTTC.

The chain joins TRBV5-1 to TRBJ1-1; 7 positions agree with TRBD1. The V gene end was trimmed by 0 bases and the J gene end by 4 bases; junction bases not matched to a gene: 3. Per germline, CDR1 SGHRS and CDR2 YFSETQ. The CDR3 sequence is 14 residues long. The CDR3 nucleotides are TGCGCCAGCAGCTTGGATACAGGGGTCACTGAAGCTTTCTTT. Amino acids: CASSLDTGVTEAFF.

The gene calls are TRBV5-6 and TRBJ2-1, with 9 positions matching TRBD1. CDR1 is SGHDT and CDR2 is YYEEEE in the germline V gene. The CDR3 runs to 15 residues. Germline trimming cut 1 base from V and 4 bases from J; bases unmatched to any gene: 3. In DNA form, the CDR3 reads TGTGCCAGCAGCTTGTTTGGGACAGGGTACAATGAGCAGTTCTTC. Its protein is CASSLFGTGYNEQFF.

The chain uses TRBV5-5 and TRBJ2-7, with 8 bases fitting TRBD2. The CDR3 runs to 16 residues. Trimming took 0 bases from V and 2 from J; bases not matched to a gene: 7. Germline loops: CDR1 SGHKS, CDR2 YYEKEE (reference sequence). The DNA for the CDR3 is TGTGCCAGCAGCTTGGACCGCGGGGGACTAGCCTACGAGCAGTACTTC. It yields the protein CASSLDRGGLAYEQYF.

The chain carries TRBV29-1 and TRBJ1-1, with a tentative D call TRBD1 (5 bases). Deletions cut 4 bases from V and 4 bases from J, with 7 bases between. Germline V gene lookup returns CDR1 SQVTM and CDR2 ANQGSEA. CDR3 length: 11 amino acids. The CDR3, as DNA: TGCAGCGTTGGGGGGGGCACTGAAGCTTTCTTT. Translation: CSVGGGTEAFF.

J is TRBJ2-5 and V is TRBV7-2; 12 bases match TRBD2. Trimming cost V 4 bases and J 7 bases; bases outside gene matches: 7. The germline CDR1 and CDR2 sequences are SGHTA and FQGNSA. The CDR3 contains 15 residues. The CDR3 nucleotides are TGTGCCAGCAGCTCGACTAGCGGGAGCGGGGCGACCCAGTACTTC. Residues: CASSSTSGSGATQYF. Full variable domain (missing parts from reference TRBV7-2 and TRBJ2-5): GAGVSQSPSNKVTEKGKDVELRCDPISGHTALYWYRQSLGQGLEFLIYFQGNSAPDKSGLPSDRFSAERTGGSVSTLTIQRTQQEDSAVYLCASSSTSGSGATQYFGPGTRLLVL.